This entry lists 25 T cell receptor beta chains sequenced from one sample in a study of cytomegalovirus exposure and HLA in healthy donors. The method was immunoSEQ multiplex PCR; TCRdb's version includes in-frame clones alone and lacks a portion of them. The sample has roughly 250,000 clones; roughly 89% are singletons. Sample: PBMCs. Receptors originate from a woman between 18 and 30 years old in good health and CMV-seronegative.

The V gene is TRBV18, the J gene TRBJ2-1, with 10 bases fitting TRBD1. Per germline, CDR1 KGHSH and CDR2 LQKENI. This CDR3 is 16 amino acids long. Losses at the gene ends were 4 bases for V and 7 bases for J; bases not matched to a gene: 10. CDR3 loop: CASSRVSDRGRNEQFF. Written as DNA, the CDR3 is TGTGCCAGCTCACGGGTCTCGGACAGGGGGAGGAATGAGCAGTTCTTC.

V usage is TRBV18 and J usage is TRBJ1-3; 7 bases are a match to TRBD1. There are 13 residues in the CDR3. Germline CDR1 KGHSH, CDR2 LQKENI. V gave up 4 bases and J gave up 8 bases; unmatched junction bases: 5. The chain's CDR3 is CASSQDRSDTIYF. In DNA form, the CDR3 reads TGTGCCAGCTCACAGGACAGGAGCGACACCATATATTTT.

This chain uses TRBV11-2 with TRBJ2-3; perhaps TRBD2 as D (7 bases). CDR1 and CDR2 (germline): SGHAT, FQNNGV. V shed 1 base and J shed 6 bases, with 20 bases lying between them. The CDR3 is 17 residues long. The DNA for the CDR3 is TGTGCCAGCAGCTTAGTCGGGGGGCAACTTTTCATGGATACGCAGTATTTT. It is translated as CASSLVGGQLFMDTQYF.

The chain couples TRBV19 to TRBJ1-1; D not resolved. V gave up 1 base and J gave up 3 bases, with 6 bases separating them. This CDR3 is 13 amino acids long. The germline CDR1 and CDR2 sequences are LNHDA and SQIVND (reference sequence). CDR3 region: CASSIGGYTEAFF. The CDR3 DNA sequence: TGTGCCAGTAGTATAGGAGGGTACACTGAAGCTTTCTTT.

This rearrangement joins TRBV10-3 to TRBJ1-2; 7 bases agree with TRBD1. V gave up 10 bases and J gave up 9 bases; unmatched junction bases: 14. From germline, CDR1 is ENHRY and CDR2 SYGVKD. This CDR3 is built from 13 residues. CDR3 coding DNA: TGTGCCAAGTCACAGGGGCCCCTTATGAGCTACACCTTC. It specifies CAKSQGPLMSYTF.

The genes are TRBV19 and TRBJ2-3; 9 bases map to TRBD2. The CDR3 runs to 15 residues. The V gene's germline CDR1 is LNHDA and CDR2 SQIVND (reference sequence). J lost 4 bases, V lost 1 base, and 3 bases had no gene match. CDR3 protein: CASSIARLAADTQYF. The DNA of the CDR3 is TGTGCCAGTAGTATAGCCAGACTAGCGGCAGATACGCAGTATTTT.

This chain uses TRBV14 with TRBJ2-1; D is undetermined. The CDR3 is 13 amino acids. The V and J ends lost 1 base and 6 bases respectively, with 7 bases between them. The V gene's germline CDR1 is SGHDN and CDR2 FVKESK. DNA of the CDR3: TGTGCCAGCAGCCAAGGGTCAGTCAATGAGCAGTTCTTC. Amino acids: CASSQGSVNEQFF.

The table lists this clone with a few counts. The genes are TRBV6-5 and TRBJ2-7; weak D call: TRBD1 (6 bases). The germline V and J ends were trimmed by 0 bases and 1 base, with 13 bases remaining between them. The CDR3 loop spans 16 amino acids. Per the germline V gene, CDR1 is MNHEY and CDR2 is SVGAGI. CDR3 nucleotides: TGTGCCAGCAGTTACTCGACGGGACACCGATCCTACGAGCAGTACTTC. Translation gives CASSYSTGHRSYEQYF.

This clone was seen a single time. The V gene is TRBV28, the J gene TRBJ1-5; 7 positions match TRBD1. The trim removed 10 bases at V and 7 bases at J, leaving 4 bases unmatched. This CDR3 has 11 amino acids. The germline V gene encodes CDR1 MDHEN and CDR2 SYDVKM. CDR3 residues: CATRTGQPQHF. The CDR3 bases are TGTGCCACCAGGACAGGACAGCCCCAGCATTTT.

V gene TRBV7-9 combines with J gene TRBJ1-6, with D maybe TRBD1 (6 bases). The CDR3 runs to 15 residues. CDR1 is SEHNR, CDR2 FQNEAQ, per germline (reference sequence). Trimming left V 3 bases short and J 7 bases short, with 13 bases between. CDR3 amino acids: CASSFGQDRNSPLHF. CDR3 sequence (DNA): TGTGCCAGCAGCTTCGGACAAGACAGGAATTCACCCCTCCACTTT. Filled out from reference TRBV7-9 and TRBJ1-6, the complete variable domain reads DTGVSQNPRHKITKRGQNVTFRCDPISEHNRLYWYRQTLGQGPEFLTYFQNEAQLEKSRLLSDRFSAERPKGSFSTLEIQRTEQGDSAMYLCASSFGQDRNSPLHFGNGTRLTVT.

This chain uses TRBV4-1 with TRBJ2-5; 9 nucleotides agree with TRBD2. Per germline, CDR1 MGHRA and CDR2 YSYEKL. The V gene end was trimmed by 5 bases and the J gene end by 4 bases; junction bases not matched to a gene: 8. The CDR3 covers 15 residues. In DNA form, the CDR3 reads TGCGCCAGCAGCTCACGACTAGCGGAATCAGAGACCCAGTACTTC. Translating it yields CASSSRLAESETQYF.

This chain links TRBV28 with TRBJ2-2, with D unresolved. There are 11 residues in the CDR3. The V gene lost 5 bases and the J gene lost 6 bases, with 4 bases spanning the gap. Germline loops: CDR1 MDHEN, CDR2 SYDVKM. The CDR3 region is CASSLPGELFF. The CDR3 DNA sequence: TGTGCCAGCAGTCTACCCGGGGAGCTGTTTTTT.

The V and J genes are TRBV4-3 and TRBJ1-2, with a weak D call TRBD1 (5 bases). The V gene lost 4 bases and the J gene lost 3 bases, with 15 bases spanning the gap. Germline V lookup: CDR1 LGHNA, CDR2 YSLEER. This CDR3 has 15 amino acids. In DNA, the CDR3 is TGCGCCAGCAGCCGATACACAGGCAGTGACTATGGCTACACCTTC. Translation gives CASSRYTGSDYGYTF.

The V call is TRBV6-5, the J call TRBJ2-2; perhaps TRBD1 as D (6 bases). V lost 2 bases to trimming and J lost 0 bases, with 10 bases between them. Looked up from germline, CDR1 is MNHEY and CDR2 is SVGAGI. The CDR3 runs 16 residues. CDR3 amino acids: CASSYDGTPNTGELFF. The CDR3 DNA follows: TGTGCCAGCAGTTACGACGGGACACCGAACACCGGGGAGCTGTTTTTT.

V is TRBV7-2 and J is TRBJ1-2; tentative D call: TRBD1 (5 bases). CDR3 length: 14 residues. Germline V gives CDR1 SGHTA, CDR2 FQGNSA. Between the trimmed V and J ends, which lost 3 bases and 8 bases, there was a span of 16 bases. The CDR3 bases are TGTGCCAGCAGCTTGGGGACTGCCCCTACAGGCTACACCTTC. Its protein is CASSLGTAPTGYTF.

This clone has more than one count but fewer than ten. This sequence joins TRBV27 and TRBJ1-5; D perhaps matches TRBD1 (6 bases). Germline V lookup: CDR1 MNHEY, CDR2 SMNVEV (reference sequence). V was pared by 5 bases and J by 0 bases, with 17 bases between. The CDR3 totals 17 residues. In nucleotides, the CDR3 is TGTGCCAGCAGTCTACGACAGGACGATTATAGCAATCAGCCCCAGCATTTT. Translation gives CASSLRQDDYSNQPQHF.

The rearrangement links TRBV5-1 to TRBJ1-3, with a tentative D call TRBD1 (5 bases). The germline V gene encodes CDR1 SGHRS and CDR2 YFSETQ. V was trimmed by 0 bases and J by 4 bases, leaving 11 bases between them. The CDR3 is 15 amino acids. DNA of the CDR3: TGCGCCAGCAGCTTGGAGGGGAAGGGGGGAAACACCATATATTTT. Translated, it gives CASSLEGKGGNTIYF.

The V gene is TRBV28, the J gene TRBJ2-1; TRBD1 agrees at 10 bases. CDR3 length: 15 amino acids. Trimming removed 4 bases from V and 9 bases from J; junction bases left unmatched: 9. Germline CDR1 is MDHEN and CDR2 is SYDVKM. CDR3 sequence reads: CASSSPGTGVVEQFF. The CDR3 DNA sequence: TGTGCCAGCAGTTCCCCCGGGACAGGGGTTGTTGAGCAGTTCTTC.

This clone is a singleton in its sample. The chain is built from TRBV5-4 and TRBJ2-5, with 9 bases identical to TRBD2. J lost 5 bases, V lost 0 bases, and 8 bases had no gene match. The CDR3 totals 16 residues. Looked up from germline, CDR1 is SGHNT and CDR2 is YYREEE (reference sequence). The CDR3 DNA is TGTGCCAGCAGCTTGGCGGGCGGGGGGGCCCGTGAGACCCAGTACTTC. Translating gives CASSLAGGGARETQYF.

The chain combines TRBV6-5 with TRBJ2-3, with a tentative D call TRBD2 (7 bases). Germline CDR1 and CDR2: MNHEY and SVGAGI. V lost 2 bases to trimming and J lost 4 bases, with 16 bases between them. The CDR3 sequence is 16 residues long. CDR3 bases: TGTGCCAGCAGTTACGAACGGGGGGCCCGGGCAGATACGCAGTATTTT. Translated, it gives CASSYERGARADTQYF.

V is TRBV2 and J is TRBJ2-3, with 9 bases lining up with TRBD2. Trimming removed 5 bases from V and 1 base from J; junction bases left unmatched: 1. The V gene's germline CDR1 is SNHLY and CDR2 FYNNEI. CDR3 length: 14 amino acids. The CDR3 DNA reads TGTGCCAGCAGTTCTAGCGGGGGCACAGATACGCAGTATTTT. Translated, it gives CASSSSGGTDTQYF.

The chain employs TRBV5-1 and TRBJ2-7, with 9 bases that match TRBD1. Germline V gives CDR1 SGHRS, CDR2 YFSETQ. V lost 3 bases and J lost 6; bases outside the gene matches: 7. The CDR3 extends over 14 amino acids. The DNA for the CDR3 is TGCGCCAGCAGCTCCTGGACAGGGGAGGGCGAGCAGTACTTC. Translating it yields CASSSWTGEGEQYF.

This clone was picked up one time. The rearrangement uses TRBV6-1 and TRBJ1-1, with D perhaps matching TRBD1 (6 bases). The CDR3 is 15 amino acids. Trimming cost V 2 bases and J 5 bases, with 15 bases left between them. Looked up from germline, CDR1 is MNHNS and CDR2 is SASEGT. CDR3 bases: TGTGCCAGCAGTGAAAGGGGGTACGGTAGAACTGAAGCTTTCTTT. Residues: CASSERGYGRTEAFF.

The chain recombines TRBV7-2 with TRBJ1-1; a weak D match, TRBD1 (6 bases). Trimming removed 4 bases from V and 4 bases from J, with 19 bases in between. The CDR3 extends over 16 amino acids. CDR1 and CDR2 (germline): SGHTA, FQGNSA. The CDR3 nucleotides read TGTGCCAGCAGCTGGAGTAGGGGGGGCGTAGGCACTGAAGCTTTCTTT. Its protein product is CASSWSRGGVGTEAFF.

This chain uses TRBV11-3 with TRBJ2-3; perhaps TRBD2 as D (6 bases). Per the germline V gene, CDR1 is SGHNT and CDR2 is YENEEA. Trimming left V 1 base short and J 5 bases short, with 13 bases between. This CDR3 is built from 15 residues. DNA for the CDR3: TGTGCCAGCAGCTTAGGATCAGGGAGGCAAGATACGCAGTATTTT. Translated, it gives CASSLGSGRQDTQYF.